This record concerns one TCR beta chain sequence. Its antigen remains unidentified. This entry is derived from a study of T-cell memory formation after mild COVID-19. Study outcomes and limitations: Clones contracting day 15 to 85 were balanced CD4/CD8; later expanders leaned CD4+. A subset of responding clones appeared in pre-infection memory, suggesting cross-reactive memory joined. Among clones peaking at day 37 in the second wave, SARS-CoV-2 specificity remained unconfirmed.

The authors produced TCR alpha and TCR beta cDNA libraries with sample barcodes and UMIs by 5'RACE using constant-segment primers. One entry per CDR3 protein, called by TCRdb with MiXCR from the 5' RACE reads. The sample carries 130,000 to 150,000 distinct CDR3 sequences, 6% recorded once. Germline-derived CDR1 and CDR2 are ENHRY and SYGVKD. The CDR3 extends over 15 amino acids. V lost 3 bases to trimming and J lost 0 bases, with 10 bases between them. This TCR was sampled from an adult woman who had mild COVID-19 (a few samples of this study predate the infection). Cell type and time point are not known. The sequencing sample was made of PBMCs or a T cell subset sorted from them (not recorded which). The chain couples TRBV10-3 to TRBJ2-3, with a tentative D call TRBD1 (5 bases). CDR3 protein: CAISDRGLSTDTQYF. DNA for the CDR3: TGTGCCATCAGTGATAGGGGTCTTAGCACAGATACGCAGTATTTT.